This record looks at one T cell receptor beta chain sequence and its context. This clone showed up just once. Its antigen is unknown. Base qualities are not provided; no much larger clone lies one nucleotide away. The collaborating institutions used their own protocols to collect whole blood in K2EDTA tubes. For TCRbeta analysis, collaborators shipped samples as frozen whole blood, isolated PBMCs, or DNA extracted from either of those sample types. The CDR3 measures 14 amino acids from cysteine to phenylalanine. Here the CDR3 DNA is all that survives: 42 bases in frame from base 1. In the germline V gene, CDR1 corresponds to MDHEN and CDR2 to SYDVKM. V gives up 2 bases and J gives up 3 bases, and the segment between their germline ends measures 11 bases. The data stem from a study of blood T cell repertoires in COVID-19 (dated by TCRdb to about 2020). About the investigation overall: Collaborator samples came from the United States, Italy and Spain and covered acute and convalescent phases of COVID-19. The material from the prospective study consisted of cDNA or gDNA derived from T cells, B-cell-depleted T cells, or PBMCs. Subjects who had been exposed to COVID-19, were actively infected with it, or had recovered from it provided the deeply sampled blood TCRbeta repertoires that made up the dataset. The repertoires were released in a freely available public database meant as a resource for research on the immune response to SARS-CoV-2. Samples were obtained from the ongoing ImmuneRACE study (first 160 participants) and from roughly 1,300 subjects provided by 6 global collaborators. A de-identified subject ID, COVID-19 status, age in years and sex were almost always included in the sample metadata. Where available, HLA class I and class II types were obtained from metadata supplied by the sample provider rather than from assay-based typing.

TCRbeta CDR3 regions were amplified from genomic DNA using the immunoSEQ Assay, a bias-controlled multiplex PCR. Turning to the authors' computational methods: The number of nucleated cells in each sample was estimated from the amplification of reference gene primers within the assay. To quantify the absolute abundance of each unique TCRbeta CDR3 rearrangement, sequence reads were collapsed and filtered. For each sample, productive Simpson clonality was calculated as the square root of Simpson's diversity index over productive rearrangements. TCRdb holds this immuneACCESS table with in-frame rearrangements only. Some clones are missing; in checked studies, unresolved V genes explain under half, and the rest has no known cause. V and J calls and clone size are copied from that table; D and trimming were computed from the DNA. The sample data list roughly 97,000 clones, and approximately 87% of these were observed just once. The top ten clones comprise about 20% of the sample.

What the authors observed across the whole study: Clinical and demographic metadata were provided uncurated, with the amount varying by source and participant.

The sequence was collected from a human donor in a cohort sampled during active COVID-19. The chain is assembled from TRBV28 and TRBJ2-7; the best D guess is TRBD2, with 5 bases matching. The sample taken for sequencing was peripheral blood. The CDR3 is CASSLRTASYEQYF. The nucleotide sequence reads TGTGCCAGCAGTTTAAGGACTGCCAGCTACGAGCAGTACTTC.